This T cell receptor (beta chain) was sequenced for a study of T cells in Graves' hyperthyroidism and ophthalmopathy. Overall study findings and caveats: Blood held most thyroid clonotypes expanded above 0.001 frequency. Ophthalmopathy prediction by the model preceded onset by a median approximately 6.1 months.

Concerning this clonotype itself: What it recognizes is unknown.

Trimming removed 5 bases at V and 16 bases at J, with 6 bases between. The CDR3 runs 9 residues. Looked up from germline, CDR1 is SGHVS and CDR2 is FNYEAQ. Lactation, pregnancy, other autoimmune disease or uncontrolled infection led to exclusion of patients. Diagnoses used clinical symptoms, serum thyroxine and TRAb, thyroid ultrasound and orbital computed tomography. Amplified TCR beta CDR3 regions derived from RNA transcripts. First-round RT-PCR of the TCR CDR3 relied on the HTBI primer set. Each CDR3 protein gets one entry after TCRdb re-called the multiplex PCR reads with MiXCR. The sample has 500,000 to 800,000 distinct CDR3 sequences; just under 45% are singletons.

The genes are TRBV7-6 and TRBJ1-6; no clear D gene. Sequenced material: peripheral blood or thyroid tissue (not recorded which). This receptor was obtained from an adult man with Graves' disease, either hyperthyroidism or ophthalmopathy (not recorded which). DNA for the CDR3: TGTGCCAGCAGCCGACCACTCCACTTT. Its protein product is CASSRPLHF.